The sample holds one count of the clone carrying this T cell receptor (beta chain). The data were obtained in a study of shared clonotypes between healthy human individuals. Libraries were prepared by immunoSEQ multiplex PCR; TCRdb keeps only in-frame clonotypes and omits some of them. The sample lists 1.4 million to 1.5 million clones; roughly 96% were seen once. What was sequenced was naive CD4+ T cells sorted from blood. Subset described: CD45RA+ positively selected. This TCR came from a man aged 25-40 years in good health.

CDR3: CASSPYGDKYSYEQYF. The DNA of the CDR3 is TGTGCCAGCAGCCCCTACGGGGACAAGTACTCCTACGAGCAGTACTTC. The chain combines TRBV9 with TRBJ2-7, with D tentatively TRBD1 (6 bases). V was pared by 4 bases and J by 0 bases, with 17 bases between. The CDR3 extends over 16 amino acids. CDR1 and CDR2 (germline): SGDLS, YYNGEE.